This TCR beta chain was sequenced in a study of T cell responses to AZD1222 COVID-19 vaccine. Study findings and constraints: At 160-218 and 743-854, vaccine-associated CD4 TCRs were dominant, and they spanned spike. Increases in Spike-specific TCR breadth and depth were seen after two AZD1222 doses.

Method: immunoSEQ multiplex PCR; TCRdb's copy keeps in-frame clones and lacks some. The table records about 200,000 clones, just over 90% of them present only once. With respect to this clone: The target antigen is unknown.

The CDR3 has 14 residues. Germline assignment: CDR1 SGHKS and CDR2 YYEKEE (reference sequence). Trimming shortened V by 4 bases and J by 6 bases, and 15 bases separated the two germline ends. This receptor was taken from an adult who received the AZD1222 COVID-19 vaccine. Sequenced material: peripheral blood, taken 28 days after the second AZD1222 dose. The rearrangement links TRBV5-5 to TRBJ2-3; unclear D gene. In DNA, the CDR3 is TGTGCCAGCAGCCTCCCTGTTGTCGAGGATACGCAGTATTTT. Encoded protein: CASSLPVVEDTQYF. Full variable domain (outside the CDR3, taken from reference TRBV5-5 and TRBJ2-3): DAGVTQSPTHLIKTRGQQVTLRCSPISGHKSVSWYQQVLGQGPQFIFQYYEKEERGRGNFPDRFSARQFPNYSSELNVNALLLGDSALYLCASSLPVVEDTQYFGPGTRLTVL.